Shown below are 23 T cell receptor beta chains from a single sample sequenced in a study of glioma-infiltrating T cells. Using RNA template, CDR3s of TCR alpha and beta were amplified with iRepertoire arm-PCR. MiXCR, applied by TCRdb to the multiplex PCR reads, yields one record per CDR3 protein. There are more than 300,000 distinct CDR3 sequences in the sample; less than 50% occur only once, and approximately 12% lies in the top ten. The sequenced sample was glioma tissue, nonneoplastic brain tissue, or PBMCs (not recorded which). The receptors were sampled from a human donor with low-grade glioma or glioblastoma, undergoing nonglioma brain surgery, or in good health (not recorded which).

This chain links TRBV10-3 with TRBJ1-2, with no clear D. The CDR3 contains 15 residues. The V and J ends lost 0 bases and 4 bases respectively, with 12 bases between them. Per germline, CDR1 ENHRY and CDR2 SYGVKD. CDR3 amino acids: CAISESMGNGYGYTF. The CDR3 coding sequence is TGTGCCATCAGTGAGTCGATGGGGAACGGCTATGGCTACACCTTC.

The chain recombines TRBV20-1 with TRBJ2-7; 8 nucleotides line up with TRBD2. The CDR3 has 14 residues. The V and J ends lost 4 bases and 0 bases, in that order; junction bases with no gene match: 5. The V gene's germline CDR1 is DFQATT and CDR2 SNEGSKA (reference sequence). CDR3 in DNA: TGCAGTGCTAAACTAGCGGTTTCCTCCTACGAGCAGTACTTC. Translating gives CSAKLAVSSYEQYF.

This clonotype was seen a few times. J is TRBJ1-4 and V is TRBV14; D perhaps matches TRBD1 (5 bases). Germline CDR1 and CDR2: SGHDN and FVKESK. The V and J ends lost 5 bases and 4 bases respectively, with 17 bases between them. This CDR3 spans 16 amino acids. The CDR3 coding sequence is TGTGCCAGCAGCTTCCGGAGGGGCCTCGTTAATGAAAAACTGTTTTTT. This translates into CASSFRRGLVNEKLFF.

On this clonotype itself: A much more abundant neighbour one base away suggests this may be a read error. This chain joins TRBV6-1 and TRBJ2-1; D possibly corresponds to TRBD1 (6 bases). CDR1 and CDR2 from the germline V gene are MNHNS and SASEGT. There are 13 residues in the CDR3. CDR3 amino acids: CASRGTGNNKQFF. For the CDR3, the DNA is TGTGCCAGCAGAGGTACAGGGAACAATAAGCAGTTCTTC.

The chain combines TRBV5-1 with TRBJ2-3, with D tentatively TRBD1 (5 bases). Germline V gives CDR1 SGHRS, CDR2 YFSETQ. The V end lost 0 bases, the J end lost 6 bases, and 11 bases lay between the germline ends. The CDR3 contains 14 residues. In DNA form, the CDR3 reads TGCGCCAGCAGCTTGGCCCCAGGGATGGATACGCAGTATTTT. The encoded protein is CASSLAPGMDTQYF.

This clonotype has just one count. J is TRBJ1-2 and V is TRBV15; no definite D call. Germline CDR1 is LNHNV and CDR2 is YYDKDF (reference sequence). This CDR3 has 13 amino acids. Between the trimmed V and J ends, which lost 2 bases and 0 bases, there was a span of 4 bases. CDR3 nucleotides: TGTGCCACCAGCAGATATACTAACTATGGCTACACCTTC. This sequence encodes CATSRYTNYGYTF.

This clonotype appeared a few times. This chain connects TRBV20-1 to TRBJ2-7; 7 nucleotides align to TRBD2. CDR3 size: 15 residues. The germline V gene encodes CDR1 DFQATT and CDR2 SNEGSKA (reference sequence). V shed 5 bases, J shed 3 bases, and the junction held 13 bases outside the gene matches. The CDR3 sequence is CSADRGQRDYYEQYF. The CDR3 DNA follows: TGCAGTGCTGACCGTGGCCAGCGGGACTACTACGAGCAGTACTTC.

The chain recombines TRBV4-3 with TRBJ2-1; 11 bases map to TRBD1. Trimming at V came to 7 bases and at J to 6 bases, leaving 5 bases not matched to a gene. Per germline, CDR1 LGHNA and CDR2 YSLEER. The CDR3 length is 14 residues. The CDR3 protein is CASTPGTGGNEQFF. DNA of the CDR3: TGCGCCAGCACCCCCGGGACAGGGGGCAATGAGCAGTTCTTC.

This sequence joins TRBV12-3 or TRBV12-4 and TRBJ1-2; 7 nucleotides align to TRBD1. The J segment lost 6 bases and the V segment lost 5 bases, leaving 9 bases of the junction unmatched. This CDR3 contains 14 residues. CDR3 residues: CASSPTDRDDGYTF. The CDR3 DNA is TGTGCCAGCAGTCCCACCGACAGGGACGATGGCTACACCTTC.

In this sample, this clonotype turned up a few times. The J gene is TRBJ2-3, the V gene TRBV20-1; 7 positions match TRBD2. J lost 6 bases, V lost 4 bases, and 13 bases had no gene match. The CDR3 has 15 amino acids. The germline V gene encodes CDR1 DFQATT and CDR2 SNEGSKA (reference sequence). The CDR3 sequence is CSAMRTGLVWDTQYF. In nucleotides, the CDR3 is TGCAGTGCTATGAGGACCGGACTAGTTTGGGATACGCAGTATTTT.

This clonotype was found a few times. The CDR3 loop reads CASSPRRDRGGEQYF. CDR3 bases: TGTGCCAGCTCACCACGACGGGACAGGGGGGGCGAGCAGTACTTC. The chain uses TRBV18 and TRBJ2-7, with 11 bases fitting TRBD1. CDR1 is KGHSH, CDR2 LQKENI, per germline. Germline trimming cut 1 base from V and 6 bases from J; bases unmatched to any gene: 5. The CDR3 runs to 15 residues.

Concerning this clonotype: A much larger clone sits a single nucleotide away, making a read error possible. The CDR3 DNA is TGCAGTCCTAGCCTCGGGGCCGGGACAGGGTCGTACGAGCAGTACTTC. Translated: CSPSLGAGTGSYEQYF. The rearrangement uses TRBV20-1 and TRBJ2-7, with TRBD1 matching over 9 bases. Looked up from germline, CDR1 is DFQATT and CDR2 is SNEGSKA (reference sequence). The length of the CDR3 is 16 residues.

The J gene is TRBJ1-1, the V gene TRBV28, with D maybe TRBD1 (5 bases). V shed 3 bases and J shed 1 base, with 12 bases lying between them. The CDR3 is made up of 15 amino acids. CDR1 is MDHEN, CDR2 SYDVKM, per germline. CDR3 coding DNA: TGTGCCAGCAGTTTGTCCAGGGCAGGGAACACTGAAGCTTTCTTT. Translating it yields CASSLSRAGNTEAFF.

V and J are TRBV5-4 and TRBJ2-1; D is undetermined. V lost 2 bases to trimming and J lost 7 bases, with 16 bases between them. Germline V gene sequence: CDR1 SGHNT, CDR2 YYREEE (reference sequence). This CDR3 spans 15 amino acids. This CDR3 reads CASSFGIWQENEQFF. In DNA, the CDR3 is TGTGCCAGCAGCTTTGGTATCTGGCAGGAGAATGAGCAGTTCTTC.

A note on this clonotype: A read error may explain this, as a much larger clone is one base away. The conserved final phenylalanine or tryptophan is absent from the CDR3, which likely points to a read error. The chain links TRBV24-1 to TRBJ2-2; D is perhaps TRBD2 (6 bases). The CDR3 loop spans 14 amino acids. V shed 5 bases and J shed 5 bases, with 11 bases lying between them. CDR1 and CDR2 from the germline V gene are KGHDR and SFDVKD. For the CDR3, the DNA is TGTGCCACCAGTGTCGGAGGGTTAACCGGGGAGCTGTTTCTT. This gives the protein CATSVGGLTGELFL.

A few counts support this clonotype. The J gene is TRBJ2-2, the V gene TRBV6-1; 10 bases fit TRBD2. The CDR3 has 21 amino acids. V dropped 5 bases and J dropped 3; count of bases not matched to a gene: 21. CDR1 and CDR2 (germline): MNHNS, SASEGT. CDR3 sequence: CASSPGRMGLPAGGYTGELFF. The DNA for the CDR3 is TGTGCCAGCAGTCCTGGTCGGATGGGACTGCCAGCGGGAGGGTACACCGGGGAGCTGTTTTTT.

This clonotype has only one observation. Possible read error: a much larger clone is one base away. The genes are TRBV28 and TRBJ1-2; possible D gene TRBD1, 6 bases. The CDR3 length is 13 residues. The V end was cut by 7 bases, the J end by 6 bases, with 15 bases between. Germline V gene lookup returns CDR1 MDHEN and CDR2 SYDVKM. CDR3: CASIGQSYHGYTF. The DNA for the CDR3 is TGTGCCAGCATTGGACAGTCTTATCATGGCTACACCTTC.

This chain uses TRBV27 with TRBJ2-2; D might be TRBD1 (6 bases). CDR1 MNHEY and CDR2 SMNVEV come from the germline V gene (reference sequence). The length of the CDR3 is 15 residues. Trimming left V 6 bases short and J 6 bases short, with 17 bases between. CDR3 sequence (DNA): TGTGCCAGCAGCCGTGACAGGCCACCCGCCGGGGAGCTGTTTTTT. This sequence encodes CASSRDRPPAGELFF.

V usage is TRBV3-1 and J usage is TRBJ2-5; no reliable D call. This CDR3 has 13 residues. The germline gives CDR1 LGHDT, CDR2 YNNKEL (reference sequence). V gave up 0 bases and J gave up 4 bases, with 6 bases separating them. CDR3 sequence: CASSQDQPETQYF. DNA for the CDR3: TGTGCCAGCAGCCAAGATCAGCCAGAGACCCAGTACTTC.

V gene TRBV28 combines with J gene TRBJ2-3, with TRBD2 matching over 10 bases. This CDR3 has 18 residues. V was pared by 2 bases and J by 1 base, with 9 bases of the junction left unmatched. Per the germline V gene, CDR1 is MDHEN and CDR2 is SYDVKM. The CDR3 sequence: CASSLGFSGRSGTDTQYF. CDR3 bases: TGTGCCAGCAGTTTAGGGTTTAGCGGGAGGTCCGGCACAGATACGCAGTATTTT.

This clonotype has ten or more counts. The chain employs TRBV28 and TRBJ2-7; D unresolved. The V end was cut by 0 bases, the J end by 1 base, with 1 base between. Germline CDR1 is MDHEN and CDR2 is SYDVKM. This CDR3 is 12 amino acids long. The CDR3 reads CASSLWSYEQYF. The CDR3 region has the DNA TGTGCCAGCAGTTTATGGTCCTACGAGCAGTACTTC. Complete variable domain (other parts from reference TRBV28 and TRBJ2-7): DVKVTQSSRYLVKRTGEKVFLECVQDMDHENMFWYRQDPGLGLRLIYFSYDVKMKEKGDIPEGYSVSREKKERFSLILESASTNQTSMYLCASSLWSYEQYFGPGTRLTVT.

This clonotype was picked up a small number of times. The CDR3 DNA sequence: TGTGCCAGCAGTAGGGACAGGGCCGATGAGCAGTTCTTC. It specifies CASSRDRADEQFF. The chain has TRBV2 and TRBJ2-1, with 9 positions matching TRBD1. The germline V gene has CDR1 SNHLY and CDR2 FYNNEI. V lost 5 bases and J lost 8; bases outside the gene matches: 4. The length of the CDR3 is 13 residues.

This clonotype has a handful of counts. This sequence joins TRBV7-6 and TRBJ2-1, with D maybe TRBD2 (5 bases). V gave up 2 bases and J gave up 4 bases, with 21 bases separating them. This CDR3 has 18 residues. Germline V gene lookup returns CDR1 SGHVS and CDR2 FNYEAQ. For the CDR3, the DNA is TGTGCCAGCAGCTTACAACCCCGGACTTTTCCTGATTACAATGAGCAGTTCTTC. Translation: CASSLQPRTFPDYNEQFF.